The 28 T cell receptor beta chains in this list originate from one sample, sequenced in a study of blood T cell repertoires in COVID-19. Sequenced by immunoSEQ multiplex PCR; TCRdb stores in-frame clones only, minus some. In the table there are around 75,000 clones, around 90% of which are singletons. The sequenced material came from peripheral blood. The origin of the receptors is a human donor in a cohort sampled during active COVID-19.

The gene calls are TRBV28 and TRBJ2-7; 9 bases agree with TRBD1. This CDR3 spans 11 amino acids. V trimming: 11 bases; J trimming: 6 bases; junction bases outside the gene matches: 5. Germline CDR1 reads MDHEN; CDR2 reads SYDVKM. CDR3 in amino acids: CACNRGLEQYF. The CDR3 nucleotides are TGTGCCTGCAACAGGGGGCTCGAGCAGTACTTC.

The rearrangement joins TRBV7-9 to TRBJ1-2, with D maybe TRBD1 (5 bases). Trimming took 4 bases from V and 4 from J, leaving 25 bases between them. The CDR3 length is 18 residues. Germline V gives CDR1 SEHNR, CDR2 FQNEAQ (reference sequence). CDR3 nucleotide sequence: TGTGCCAGCAGCTCCACATGGCGGATACCAGGGCAGAGCTATGGCTACACCTTC. It is translated as CASSSTWRIPGQSYGYTF.

The rearrangement joins TRBV7-3 to TRBJ2-2, with D tentatively TRBD2 (5 bases). Germline values: CDR1 SGHTA, CDR2 FQGTGA. Trimming pared 2 bases from V and 6 bases from J, leaving 7 bases between. This CDR3 has 13 residues. This chain's CDR3 is CASSLDYPGELFF. The CDR3 DNA follows: TGTGCCAGCAGCTTAGACTATCCCGGGGAGCTGTTTTTT.

The chain has TRBV7-6 and TRBJ2-3; TRBD2 agrees at 9 bases. This CDR3 spans 17 amino acids. V shed 5 bases, J shed 4 bases, and the junction held 13 bases outside the gene matches. The germline gives CDR1 SGHVS, CDR2 FNYEAQ. CDR3 sequence reads: CASSPIGGLARPDTQYF. In DNA form, the CDR3 reads TGTGCCAGCAGCCCCATAGGGGGACTAGCCCGTCCAGATACGCAGTATTTT. Complete variable domain (other parts from reference TRBV7-6 and TRBJ2-3): GAGVSQSPRYKVTKRGQDVALRCDPISGHVSLYWYRQALGQGPEFLTYFNYEAQQDKSGLPNDRFSAERPEGSISTLTIQRTEQRDSAMYRCASSPIGGLARPDTQYFGPGTRLTVL.

This clone was seen more than once but under ten times. The chain uses TRBV6-5 and TRBJ2-2; D call uncertain. Trimming removed 2 bases from V and 0 bases from J, with 10 bases in between. Germline CDR1 is MNHEY and CDR2 is SVGAGI. CDR3 length equals 16 residues. This CDR3 reads CASSYLRTTNTGELFF. In DNA, the CDR3 is TGTGCCAGCAGTTACCTTAGAACTACGAACACCGGGGAGCTGTTTTTT.

In this sample, this clone turned up once. V gene TRBV5-1 combines with J gene TRBJ2-5; D is undetermined. Trimming shortened V by 4 bases and J by 5 bases, and 15 bases separated the two germline ends. Per germline, CDR1 SGHRS and CDR2 YFSETQ. The CDR3 spans 14 residues. The CDR3 reads CASSLVPALETQYF. CDR3 bases: TGCGCCAGCAGCCTAGTGCCGGCCTTGGAGACCCAGTACTTC.

The rearrangement joins TRBV10-2 to TRBJ2-3, with 8 bases fitting TRBD2. Trimming removed 8 bases from V and 1 base from J; junction bases left unmatched: 8. There are 15 residues in the CDR3. Per germline, CDR1 WSHSY and CDR2 SAAADI. The CDR3 is CASLEIAGRTDTQYF. The DNA for the CDR3 is TGCGCCAGCTTGGAGATAGCGGGGCGCACAGATACGCAGTATTTT.

V is TRBV20-1 and J is TRBJ2-4; D is possibly TRBD1 (6 bases). V was pared by 3 bases and J by 7 bases, with 16 bases between. CDR1 is DFQATT, CDR2 SNEGSKA, per germline (reference sequence). The length of the CDR3 is 14 residues. The CDR3 region is CSASAQGRRNIQYF. The CDR3 coding sequence is TGCAGTGCTAGTGCCCAGGGGCGTCGGAACATTCAGTACTTC.

The genes are TRBV7-9 and TRBJ2-4; 8 nucleotides line up with TRBD1. The trim removed 5 bases at V and 8 bases at J, leaving 8 bases unmatched. The CDR3 covers 14 residues. Germline CDR1 and CDR2: SEHNR and FQNEAQ (reference sequence). As DNA, the CDR3 is TGTGCCAGCAGCACCGGACAGGGTGTGCACATTCAGTACTTC. Protein product: CASSTGQGVHIQYF.

V gene TRBV11-3 combines with J gene TRBJ2-3; 13 bases agree with TRBD2. The V gene's germline CDR1 is SGHNT and CDR2 YENEEA. CDR3 length: 17 residues. V lost 4 bases to trimming and J lost 0 bases; unmatched junction nucleotides: 4. The CDR3 nucleotides are TGTGCCAGCAGCTCGGGACTAGCGGGGAGTAGCACAGATACGCAGTATTTT. Translating it yields CASSSGLAGSSTDTQYF.

The chain carries TRBV7-9 and TRBJ1-1, with 7 bases that match TRBD1. J was trimmed by 0 bases and V by 1 base; bases with no gene match: 8. The CDR3 runs to 17 residues. Germline lookup yields CDR1 SEHNR and CDR2 FQNEAQ (reference sequence). As DNA, the CDR3 is TGTGCCAGCAGCTTAGGACAGGGCGACGACCTGAACACTGAAGCTTTCTTT. Translation gives CASSLGQGDDLNTEAFF.

V gene TRBV6-5 combines with J gene TRBJ2-1; no reliable D call. CDR3 size: 12 residues. Trimming took off 6 bases at V and 5 bases at J, with 8 bases between the two ends. Germline CDR1 and CDR2: MNHEY and SVGAGI. CDR3 coding DNA: TGTGCCAGCAGCCCCCTAAACAATGAGCAGTTCTTC. Its translation: CASSPLNNEQFF.

The CDR3 coding sequence is TGTGCCAGCAGTGACGGAGGGGCGGGGAACTATGGCTACACCTTC. Protein product: CASSDGGAGNYGYTF. The chain is built from TRBV25-1 and TRBJ1-2; the D gene is possibly TRBD1 (5 bases). Germline-derived CDR1 and CDR2 are MGHDK and SYGVNS. V was clipped by 3 bases and J by 2 bases, with 13 bases between them. The length of the CDR3 is 15 residues.

V gene TRBV7-2 combines with J gene TRBJ2-7; tentatively, D is TRBD1 (6 bases). CDR1 SGHTA and CDR2 FQGNSA come from the germline V gene. Trimming left V 5 bases short and J 3 bases short, with 11 bases between. CDR3 length equals 13 residues. The CDR3 sequence is CASSETGFYEQYF. In nucleotides, the CDR3 is TGTGCCAGCAGCGAGACAGGTTTCTACGAGCAGTACTTC.

The rearrangement links TRBV5-1 to TRBJ1-3, with unresolved D. Per germline, CDR1 SGHRS and CDR2 YFSETQ. V shed 0 bases and J shed 0 bases, with 7 bases lying between them. The CDR3 runs to 15 residues. DNA for the CDR3: TGCGCCAGCAGCTTGGATGGAGCCTCTGGAAACACCATATATTTT. Amino acid sequence: CASSLDGASGNTIYF.

This sequence joins TRBV9 and TRBJ2-5, with a tentative D call TRBD2 (8 bases). The CDR3 runs to 16 residues. Germline CDR1 and CDR2: SGDLS and YYNGEE. Trimming pared 4 bases from V and 2 bases from J, leaving 18 bases between. CDR3 nucleotides: TGTGCCAGCAGCCCGGGAGGGACAGCTACGCAAGAGACCCAGTACTTC. Its protein product is CASSPGGTATQETQYF.

This chain connects TRBV11-2 to TRBJ2-1; a possible D gene is TRBD1 (5 bases). CDR1 and CDR2 (germline): SGHAT, FQNNGV. V was shortened by 5 bases and J by 0 bases, with 14 bases between the two germline ends. The CDR3 sequence is 16 residues long. The CDR3 coding sequence is TGTGCCAGCAGCCCCCGTGGGGCGAGCTCCTACAATGAGCAGTTCTTC. Translating gives CASSPRGASSYNEQFF.

The V call is TRBV3-1 (or the pseudogene TRBV3-2), the J call TRBJ2-3, with D unclear. Germline V lookup: CDR1 LGHDT, CDR2 YNNKEL (reference sequence). The CDR3 loop spans 19 amino acids. Trimming stripped 1 base from V and 1 base from J, with 21 bases between. The chain's CDR3 is CASSQVFSSPSRGTDTQYF. Here the CDR3 DNA reads TGTGCCAGCAGCCAAGTCTTCTCTTCCCCTTCTCGTGGCACAGATACGCAGTATTTT.

The chain combines TRBV18 with TRBJ1-1; 10 bases align to TRBD1. The V gene end was trimmed by 3 bases and the J gene end by 5 bases; junction bases not matched to a gene: 9. This CDR3 comprises 16 residues. In germline, CDR1 is KGHSH, CDR2 LQKENI. CDR3 amino acids: CASSPPTGGRGTEAFF. The CDR3 coding sequence is TGTGCCAGCTCACCCCCGACAGGGGGCCGAGGGACTGAAGCTTTCTTT.

Only a few counts were recorded for this clone. The rearrangement uses TRBV6-2 or TRBV6-3 and TRBJ1-5; no firm D call. V dropped 4 bases and J dropped 4 bases, with 8 bases sitting between them. The CDR3 spans 13 residues. CDR1 is MNHEY, CDR2 SVGEGT, per germline. The CDR3 is CASSSHNNQPQHF. As DNA, the CDR3 is TGTGCCAGCAGTTCCCACAATAATCAGCCCCAGCATTTT.

The chain carries TRBV5-4 and TRBJ1-3, with D perhaps TRBD1 (6 bases). The V end lost 5 bases, the J end lost 4 bases, and 13 bases lay between the germline ends. CDR3 length: 14 amino acids. Germline lookup yields CDR1 SGHNT and CDR2 YYREEE (reference sequence). In DNA form, the CDR3 reads TGTGCCAGCAGTCGGGGGGGGCAAGGAAACACCATATATTTT. The encoded protein is CASSRGGQGNTIYF.

The CDR3 protein is CASRRLLGGRGYTF. CDR3 coding DNA: TGTGCCAGCAGGCGCCTGTTGGGGGGAAGGGGCTACACCTTC. The chain links TRBV2 to TRBJ1-2; the D gene is possibly TRBD1 (5 bases). The germline CDR1 and CDR2 sequences are SNHLY and FYNNEI. The ends were cut back, 6 bases at V and 8 bases at J, with 19 bases in the middle. The CDR3 covers 14 residues.

The J gene is TRBJ2-3, the V gene TRBV5-1, with 8 nucleotides matching TRBD2. CDR1 SGHRS and CDR2 YFSETQ come from the germline V gene. V shed 4 bases and J 0 bases; nucleotides not matched to a gene: 4. The CDR3 totals 15 residues. The CDR3 here is CASSSSGASTDTQYF. The CDR3 coding sequence is TGCGCCAGCAGCAGTAGCGGGGCTAGCACAGATACGCAGTATTTT.

V and J are TRBV11-3 and TRBJ2-7; 9 nucleotides agree with TRBD1. V lost 4 bases to trimming and J lost 2 bases; unmatched junction nucleotides: 6. CDR1 and CDR2 from the germline V gene are SGHNT and YENEEA. The CDR3 spans 15 residues. DNA of the CDR3: TGTGCCAGCAGCTCGGGGACAGGGCCCACCTACGAGCAGTACTTC. It translates to CASSSGTGPTYEQYF.

This chain links TRBV3-1 (or the pseudogene TRBV3-2) with TRBJ2-1; 10 positions match TRBD2. Trimming at V came to 1 base and at J to 9 bases, leaving 3 bases not matched to a gene. Per the germline V gene, CDR1 is LGHDT and CDR2 is YNNKEL (reference sequence). The CDR3 spans 14 residues. CDR3 sequence (DNA): TGTGCCAGCAGCCAAGGAGCGGGAGGGGCTGAGCAGTTCTTC. Its translation: CASSQGAGGAEQFF.

The J gene is TRBJ2-3, the V gene TRBV5-4; 10 bases match TRBD2. Trimming took 10 bases from V and 3 from J; bases not matched to a gene: 5. The CDR3 is 13 amino acids. CDR1 is SGHNT, CDR2 YYREEE, per germline (reference sequence). CDR3 region: CAEGLAETDTQYF. The CDR3 nucleotides read TGTGCCGAAGGACTAGCGGAAACAGATACGCAGTATTTT.

This chain connects TRBV7-2 to TRBJ1-2; the match to TRBD1 covers 7 bases. Per the germline V gene, CDR1 is SGHTA and CDR2 is FQGNSA. The CDR3 spans 15 residues. The V segment lost 4 bases and the J segment 6 bases; nucleotides outside the gene matches: 11. The CDR3 sequence: CASSSTRAGGHGYTF. Written as DNA, the CDR3 is TGTGCCAGCAGCTCCACCAGGGCAGGGGGACATGGCTACACCTTC. Filled out from reference TRBV7-2 and TRBJ1-2, the complete variable domain reads GAGVSQSPSNKVTEKGKDVELRCDPISGHTALYWYRQSLGQGLEFLIYFQGNSAPDKSGLPSDRFSAERTGGSVSTLTIQRTQQEDSAVYLCASSSTRAGGHGYTFGSGTRLTVV.

The V call is TRBV28, the J call TRBJ1-5; D perhaps matches TRBD1 (6 bases). Trimming took off 8 bases at V and 1 base at J, with 18 bases between the two ends. The germline V gene has CDR1 MDHEN and CDR2 SYDVKM. The CDR3 loop spans 16 amino acids. CDR3 in amino acids: CASLRGWGASNQPQHF. DNA for the CDR3: TGTGCCAGCCTTAGGGGGTGGGGAGCGAGCAATCAGCCCCAGCATTTT.